The next 30 T cell receptor beta chains were all read from a single sample in a study of post-analysis software for immune sequencing data. Study-wide points: Patients had higher frequencies than controls of roughly 5 TRBV segments, including TRBV5-6, TRBV5-1 and TRBV20-1.

cDNA libraries for TCR beta contained unique molecular identifiers. Each CDR3 protein is one row after TCRdb ran MiXCR on the PCR reads. The sample holds hundreds of thousands of distinct CDR3 sequences; 36% are singletons and the top ten take under 5.5%. These receptors' targets are unknown. Sequenced input: blood. The origin of the receptors is a girl aged 10 to 17 with multiple sclerosis.

The sample holds a few counts of this clonotype. The chain employs TRBV5-1 and TRBJ2-2; 13 bases align to TRBD2. CDR1 is SGHRS, CDR2 YFSETQ, per germline. This CDR3 comprises 15 residues. V was clipped by 2 bases and J by 6 bases; unmatched bases: 1. The CDR3 DNA reads TGCGCCAGCAGCTTCGGGACTAGCGGGGCCGGGGAGCTGTTTTTT. Translation: CASSFGTSGAGELFF.

This clonotype was observed many times. This sequence joins TRBV20-1 and TRBJ2-1, with D tentatively TRBD1 or TRBD2 (6 bases each). V was shortened by 6 bases and J by 6 bases, with 15 bases between the two germline ends. This CDR3 is built from 13 residues. CDR1 is DFQATT, CDR2 SNEGSKA, per germline (reference sequence). The CDR3 region has the DNA TGCAGTGCCCCACGAGGGGGGCCCAATGAGCAGTTCTTC. Protein sequence: CSAPRGGPNEQFF.

The chain uses TRBV5-1 and TRBJ2-7; D uncertain. This CDR3 is built from 15 residues. The germline CDR1 and CDR2 sequences are SGHRS and YFSETQ. Deletions cut 0 bases from V and 1 base from J, with 11 bases between. DNA of the CDR3: TGCGCCAGCAGCTTGGGAACCACGTTGTCCTACGAGCAGTACTTC. It yields the protein CASSLGTTLSYEQYF.

About this clonotype: Germline and junction disagree at one end, which may indicate a read error. The CDR3 DNA sequence: TGCGCCAGCGGCCAAGACTCCCTGGACATCTACGGCTACACCTTC. As protein: CASGQDSLDIYGYTF. The chain has TRBV4-1 and TRBJ1-2; D possibly corresponds to TRBD1 (5 bases). This CDR3 is 15 amino acids long. Germline V gene lookup returns CDR1 MGHRA and CDR2 YSYEKL.

Regarding this clonotype: A much larger clonotype is one base distant, so this may be a read error. V gene TRBV29-1 combines with J gene TRBJ2-1; D is ambiguous. The CDR3 is made up of 11 amino acids. Germline V gives CDR1 SQVTM, CDR2 ANQGSEA. Here the CDR3 reads CSAENAAEQFF. CDR3 bases: TGCAGCGCTGAAAACGCGGCAGAGCAGTTCTTC.

This clonotype was counted ten times or more. The chain is built from TRBV29-1 and TRBJ2-3, with TRBD2 identical over 10 bases. The CDR3 spans 16 residues. Germline loops: CDR1 SQVTM, CDR2 ANQGSEA. The trim removed 3 bases at V and 4 bases at J, leaving 10 bases unmatched. This chain's CDR3 is CSVEGAASGSPDTQYF. The CDR3 region has the DNA TGCAGCGTTGAGGGGGCGGCTAGCGGGAGCCCAGATACGCAGTATTTT.

This chain connects TRBV29-1 to TRBJ2-7; D call uncertain. The germline V gene has CDR1 SQVTM and CDR2 ANQGSEA. There are 11 residues in the CDR3. V was shortened by 4 bases and J by 3 bases, with 7 bases between the two germline ends. The CDR3, as DNA: TGCAGCGTTGGGATCGGCTACGAGCAGTACTTC. As protein: CSVGIGYEQYF.

This clonotype showed up many times. At one end, the junction sequence differs from germline, possibly due to a read error. J is TRBJ2-6 and V is TRBV7-9; D possibly matches TRBD1 or TRBD2 (5 bases each). Germline V gene lookup returns CDR1 SEHNR and CDR2 FQNEAQ (reference sequence). The CDR3 is 17 amino acids. In nucleotides, the CDR3 is TGTGCCAACAGCCCTGGCGAGGGGCACTCTGGGGCCAACGTCCTGACTTTC. Translated, it gives CANSPGEGHSGANVLTF.

The chain links TRBV11-2 to TRBJ1-2, with D unclear. The germline CDR1 and CDR2 sequences are SGHAT and FQNNGV. CDR3 size: 11 residues. Trimming removed 4 bases from V and 6 bases from J, with 6 bases in between. CDR3 protein: CASSSYNGYTF. The DNA for the CDR3 is TGTGCCAGCAGCTCCTATAATGGCTACACCTTC.

The count of this clonotype is one. Just one base apart from a much larger clone, this may be a read error. The chain carries TRBV20-1 and TRBJ2-5, with TRBD2 matching 7 bases. The CDR3 runs to 14 residues. The germline V gene has CDR1 DFQATT and CDR2 SNEGSKA (reference sequence). Trimming cost V 2 bases and J 11 bases; bases outside gene matches: 14. The CDR3 nucleotides read TGCAGTGCTAGACGGGGAGGGCACGGCGATGAGCAGTACTTC. It yields the protein CSARRGGHGDEQYF.

The chain has TRBV6-1 and TRBJ2-5; 8 positions agree with TRBD2. The end of the DNA aligns better with TRBJ2-7, so the J call may be wrong. The germline V gene has CDR1 MNHNS and CDR2 SASEGT. The CDR3 runs 16 residues. DNA of the CDR3: TGTGCCAGCAGTGAACTCGCGACTAGCGTAGCCTACGAGCAGTACTTC. This gives the protein CASSELATSVAYEQYF.

This clonotype has just one count. J is TRBJ2-3 and V is TRBV7-2, with D possibly being TRBD1 or TRBD2 (6 bases each). Germline CDR1 reads SGHTA; CDR2 reads FQGNSA. CDR3 length: 14 residues. V was pared by 8 bases and J by 5 bases, with 17 bases between. CDR3 residues: CASRRGGLRDTQYF. Written as DNA, the CDR3 is TGTGCCAGCCGCAGAGGGGGGCTAAGAGATACGCAGTATTTT.

The rearrangement uses TRBV10-3 and TRBJ1-1; no firm D call. V lost 0 bases and J lost 0, with 14 bases in between. The V gene's germline CDR1 is ENHRY and CDR2 SYGVKD. This CDR3 has 17 amino acids. The CDR3 sequence: CAISESDTATLNTEAFF. The CDR3 DNA reads as TGTGCCATCAGTGAGTCAGACACCGCTACCCTGAACACTGAAGCTTTCTTT.

The chain carries TRBV6-4 and TRBJ2-7, with D possibly being TRBD1 (7 bases). The germline V gene encodes CDR1 MRHNA and CDR2 SNTAGT. The CDR3 has 15 amino acids. The V end was cut by 6 bases, the J end by 5 bases, with 20 bases between. CDR3 in DNA: TGTGCCAGCAGCCTAGACAGGGTGGAGGGGGACGAGCAGTACTTC. Protein: CASSLDRVEGDEQYF.

Regarding this clonotype: A read error is possible here, since a much larger clone lies one base away. CDR3 amino acids: CASSKLAGVSYNEQYF. As DNA, the CDR3 is TGTGCCAGCAGTAAACTAGCGGGGGTTTCTTACAATGAGCAGTACTTC. This rearrangement joins TRBV6-4 to TRBJ2-7, with 11 positions matching TRBD2. Germline V gene lookup returns CDR1 MRHNA and CDR2 SNTAGT. V shed 5 bases and J 7 bases; nucleotides not matched to a gene: 13. The CDR3 loop spans 16 amino acids.

In this sample, this clonotype turned up a few times. V and J are TRBV4-1 and TRBJ1-1, with D possibly TRBD1 on 6 matching bases. The CDR3 sequence is 15 residues long. The germline V gene has CDR1 MGHRA and CDR2 YSYEKL. V lost 9 bases and J 3 bases, leaving 20 bases between the germline ends. CDR3 sequence: CASDYPGQPDTEAFF. In DNA, the CDR3 is TGCGCCAGTGATTACCCGGGACAACCGGACACTGAAGCTTTCTTT.

This clonotype was counted at least ten times. The chain has TRBV29-1 and TRBJ2-1, with TRBD2 identical over 13 bases. V trimming: 6 bases; J trimming: 0 bases; junction bases outside the gene matches: 11. Germline-derived CDR1 and CDR2 are SQVTM and ANQGSEA. The CDR3 is made up of 18 amino acids. CDR3: CSVTGLAGVGSSYNEQFF. Here the CDR3 DNA reads TGCAGCGTCACTGGACTAGCGGGAGTGGGGAGCTCCTACAATGAGCAGTTCTTC.

V gene TRBV7-2 combines with J gene TRBJ1-5; TRBD1 might be the D (6 bases). Per germline, CDR1 SGHTA and CDR2 FQGNSA. V lost 2 bases to trimming and J lost 2 bases, with 13 bases between them. This CDR3 region has 16 residues. The CDR3 bases are TGTGCCAGCAGCTTACGAACAGGGAGGGGCAATCAGCCCCAGCATTTT. It is translated as CASSLRTGRGNQPQHF.

The chain combines TRBV5-1 with TRBJ1-1; weak D call: TRBD1 (5 bases). Germline V gives CDR1 SGHRS, CDR2 YFSETQ. The CDR3 consists of 12 residues. The V end was cut by 4 bases, the J end by 7 bases, with 11 bases between. The CDR3: CASSITGGEAFF. The CDR3 DNA reads TGCGCCAGCAGCATCACAGGAGGTGAAGCTTTCTTT.

This clonotype was seen only a few times. One end of the junction does not line up with germline, which may come from a read error. V and J are TRBV3-1 and TRBJ2-1; no firm D call. Germline values: CDR1 LGHDT, CDR2 YNNKEL (reference sequence). CDR3 size: 16 residues. The CDR3 loop reads CASSQAGGSSYNEQFF. For the CDR3, the DNA is TGTGCCAGCAGTCAAGCCGGCGGAAGCTCCTACAATGAGCAGTTCTTC.

Worth noting for this clonotype: Possible read error: a much larger clone is one base away. The rearrangement uses TRBV5-1 and TRBJ2-1; no clear D gene. Germline V gene lookup returns CDR1 SGHRS and CDR2 YFSETQ. The CDR3 covers 12 residues. CDR3 region: CANSEVTDEQFF. The CDR3 bases are TGCGCCAACAGCGAGGTCACCGATGAGCAGTTCTTC.

The sample holds many counts of this clonotype. V usage is TRBV29-1 and J usage is TRBJ1-3; a weak D match, TRBD1 (6 bases). CDR1 SQVTM and CDR2 ANQGSEA come from the germline V gene. The CDR3 consists of 12 residues. Deletions cut 3 bases from V and 3 bases from J, with 6 bases between. The CDR3 sequence: CSVDRGGNTIYF. The CDR3 bases are TGCAGCGTTGACAGGGGTGGAAACACCATATATTTT.

This chain connects TRBV6-2 or TRBV6-3 to TRBJ2-1; 9 bases are a match to TRBD2. Looked up from germline, CDR1 is MNHEY and CDR2 is SVGEGT. This CDR3 is 14 amino acids long. V was pared by 6 bases and J by 4 bases, with 4 bases of the junction left unmatched. Here the CDR3 DNA reads TGTGCCAGCAGCCGACTAGCGGTATACAATGAGCAGTTCTTC. It codes for CASSRLAVYNEQFF.

This clonotype was seen more than once but under ten times. This could be a read error, since a much larger clone is one nucleotide away. The CDR3 is CASTVTRTGQVPYF. CDR3 bases: TGTGCCAGCACCGTTACCCGGACCGGGCAGGTCCCGTACTTC. The genes are TRBV28 and TRBJ2-7; no clear D. The CDR3 loop spans 14 amino acids. With 7 bases removed from V and 12 bases from J, the gap between germline ends came to 25 bases. In germline, CDR1 is MDHEN, CDR2 SYDVKM.

The V gene is TRBV20-1, the J gene TRBJ2-5; possibly TRBD1 for D (5 bases). The J call may be wrong; the DNA end is better matched by TRBJ2-7. The CDR3 extends over 12 amino acids. CDR1 is DFQATT, CDR2 SNEGSKA, per germline (reference sequence). CDR3 in DNA: TGCAGTGCTCCCGACAGAGGCTACGAGCAGTACTTC. This codes for CSAPDRGYEQYF.

In this sample, this clonotype turned up many times. The chain employs TRBV29-1 and TRBJ1-2, with no clear D. V dropped 5 bases and J dropped 2 bases, with 9 bases sitting between them. The CDR3 totals 12 residues. The germline gives CDR1 SQVTM, CDR2 ANQGSEA. This chain's CDR3 is CSVLAGNYGYTF. The CDR3, as DNA: TGCAGCGTTCTCGCTGGGAACTATGGCTACACCTTC.

This clonotype appeared a few times. The V call is TRBV6-5, the J call TRBJ2-2; 14 nucleotides agree with TRBD2. CDR3 length equals 19 residues. Trimming removed 2 bases from V and 0 bases from J; junction bases left unmatched: 5. Germline V gene data show CDR1 as MNHEY and CDR2 as SVGAGI. The CDR3 loop reads CASSYPGLAGVPNTGELFF. CDR3 sequence (DNA): TGTGCCAGCAGTTACCCGGGACTAGCGGGGGTACCGAACACCGGGGAGCTGTTTTTT.

The sample holds many counts of this clonotype. The chain couples TRBV18 to TRBJ2-1; 12 positions match TRBD2. Per the germline V gene, CDR1 is KGHSH and CDR2 is LQKENI. Trimming cost V 1 base and J 6 bases; bases outside gene matches: 7. CDR3 length: 17 amino acids. CDR3 sequence reads: CASSPLPLTSGSNEQFF. The CDR3, as DNA: TGTGCCAGCTCACCACTACCACTGACTAGCGGGAGCAATGAGCAGTTCTTC.

The chain employs TRBV18 and TRBJ1-1; D is ambiguous. Germline lookup yields CDR1 KGHSH and CDR2 LQKENI. Trimming removed 3 bases at V and 6 bases at J, with 14 bases between. The CDR3 totals 14 residues. CDR3 in amino acids: CASSPLGRSSEAFF. CDR3 DNA: TGTGCCAGCTCACCTCTGGGGAGGTCTTCTGAAGCTTTCTTT.

This clonotype was observed a few times. J is TRBJ1-5 and V is TRBV2, with unresolved D. The CDR3 contains 14 residues. From germline, CDR1 is SNHLY and CDR2 FYNNEI. V was pared by 11 bases and J by 2 bases, with 16 bases between. The CDR3 DNA follows: TGTGCCGGCGTTCGGGATCGGGGCAATCAGCCCCAGCATTTT. Protein sequence: CAGVRDRGNQPQHF.